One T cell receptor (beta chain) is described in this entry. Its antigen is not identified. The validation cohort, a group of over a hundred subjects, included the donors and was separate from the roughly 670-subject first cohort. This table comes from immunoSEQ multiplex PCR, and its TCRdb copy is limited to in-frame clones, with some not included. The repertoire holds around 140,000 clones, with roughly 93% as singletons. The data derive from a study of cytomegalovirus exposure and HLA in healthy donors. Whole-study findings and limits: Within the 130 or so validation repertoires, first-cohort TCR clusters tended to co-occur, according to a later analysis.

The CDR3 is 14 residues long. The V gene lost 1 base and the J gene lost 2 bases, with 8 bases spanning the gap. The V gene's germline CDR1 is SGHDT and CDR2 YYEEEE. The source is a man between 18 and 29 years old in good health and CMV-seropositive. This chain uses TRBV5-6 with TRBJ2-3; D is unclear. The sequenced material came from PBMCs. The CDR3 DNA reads TGTGCCAGCAGCTTGCAGGTATTCACAGATACGCAGTATTTT. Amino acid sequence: CASSLQVFTDTQYF. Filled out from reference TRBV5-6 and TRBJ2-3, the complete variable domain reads DAGVTQSPTHLIKTRGQQVTLRCSPKSGHDTVSWYQQALGQGPQFIFQYYEEEERQRGNFPDRFSGHQFPNYSSELNVNALLLGDSALYLCASSLQVFTDTQYFGPGTRLTVL.